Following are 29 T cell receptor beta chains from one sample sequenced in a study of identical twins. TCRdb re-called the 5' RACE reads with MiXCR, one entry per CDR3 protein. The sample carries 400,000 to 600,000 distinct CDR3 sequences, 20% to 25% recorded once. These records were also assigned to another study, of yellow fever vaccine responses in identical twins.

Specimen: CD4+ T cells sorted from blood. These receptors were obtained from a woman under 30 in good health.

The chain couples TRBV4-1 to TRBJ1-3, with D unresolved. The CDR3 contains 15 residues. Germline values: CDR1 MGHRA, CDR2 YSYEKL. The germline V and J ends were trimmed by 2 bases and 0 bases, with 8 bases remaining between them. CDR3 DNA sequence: TGCGCCAGCAGCCAATGGGTTAGCTCTGGAAACACCATATATTTT. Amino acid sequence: CASSQWVSSGNTIYF.

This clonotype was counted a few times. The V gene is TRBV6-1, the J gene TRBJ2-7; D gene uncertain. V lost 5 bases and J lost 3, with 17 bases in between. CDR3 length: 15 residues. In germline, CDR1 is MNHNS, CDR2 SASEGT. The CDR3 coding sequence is TGTGCCAGCAGTCCGTCCCCTAGAAGTCTCTACGAGCAGTACTTC. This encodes CASSPSPRSLYEQYF.

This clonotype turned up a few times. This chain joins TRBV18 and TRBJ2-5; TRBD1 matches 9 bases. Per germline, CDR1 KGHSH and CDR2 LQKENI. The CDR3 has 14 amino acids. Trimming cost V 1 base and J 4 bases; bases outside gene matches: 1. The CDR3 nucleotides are TGTGCCAGCTCACCACAACAGGGGGCAGAGACCCAGTACTTC. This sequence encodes CASSPQQGAETQYF.

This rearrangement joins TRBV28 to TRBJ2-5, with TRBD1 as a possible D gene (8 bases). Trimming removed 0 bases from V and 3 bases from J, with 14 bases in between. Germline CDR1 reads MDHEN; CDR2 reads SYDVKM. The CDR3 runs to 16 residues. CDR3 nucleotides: TGTGCCAGCAGTTTATGGCGGACAGGGACTAAAGAGACCCAGTACTTC. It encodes CASSLWRTGTKETQYF. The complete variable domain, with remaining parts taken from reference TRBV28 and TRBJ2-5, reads DVKVTQSSRYLVKRTGEKVFLECVQDMDHENMFWYRQDPGLGLRLIYFSYDVKMKEKGDIPEGYSVSREKKERFSLILESASTNQTSMYLCASSLWRTGTKETQYFGPGTRLLVL.

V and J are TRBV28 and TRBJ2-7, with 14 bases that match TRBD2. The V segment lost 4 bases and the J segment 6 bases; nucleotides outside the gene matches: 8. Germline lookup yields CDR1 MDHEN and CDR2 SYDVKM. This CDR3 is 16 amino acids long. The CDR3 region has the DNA TGTGCCAGCAGTTCGTCAGGGACTAGCGGGGGAGGCGAGCAGTACGTC. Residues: CASSSSGTSGGGEQYV.

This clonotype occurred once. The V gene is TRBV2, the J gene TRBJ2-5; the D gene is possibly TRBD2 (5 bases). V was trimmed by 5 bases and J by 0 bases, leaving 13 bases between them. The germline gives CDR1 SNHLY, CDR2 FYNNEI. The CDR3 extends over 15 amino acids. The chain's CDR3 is CASSRRTGYQETQYF. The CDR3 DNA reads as TGTGCCAGCAGTCGTAGGACGGGGTACCAAGAGACCCAGTACTTC.

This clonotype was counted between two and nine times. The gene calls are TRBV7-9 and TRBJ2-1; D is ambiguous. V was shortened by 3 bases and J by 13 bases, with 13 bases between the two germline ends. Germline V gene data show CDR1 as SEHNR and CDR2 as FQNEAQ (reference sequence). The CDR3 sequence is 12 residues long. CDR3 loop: CASSFRSDRQFF. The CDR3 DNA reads TGTGCCAGCAGCTTTAGGTCGGACCGCCAGTTCTTC. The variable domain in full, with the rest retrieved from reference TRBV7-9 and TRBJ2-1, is DTGVSQNPRHKITKRGQNVTFRCDPISEHNRLYWYRQTLGQGPEFLTYFQNEAQLEKSRLLSDRFSAERPKGSFSTLEIQRTEQGDSAMYLCASSFRSDRQFFGPGTRLTVL.

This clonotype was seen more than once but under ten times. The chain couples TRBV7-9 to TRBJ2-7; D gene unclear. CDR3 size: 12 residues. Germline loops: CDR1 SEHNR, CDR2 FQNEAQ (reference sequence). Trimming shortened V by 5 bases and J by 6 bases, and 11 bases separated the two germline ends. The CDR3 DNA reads TGTGCCAGCAGCCGCGAGATCGGCGAGCAGTACTTC. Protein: CASSREIGEQYF.

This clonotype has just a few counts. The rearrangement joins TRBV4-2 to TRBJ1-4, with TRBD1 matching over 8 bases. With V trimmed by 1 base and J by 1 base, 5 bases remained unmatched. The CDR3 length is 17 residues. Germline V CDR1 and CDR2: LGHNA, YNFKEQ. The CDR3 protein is CASSQVRQGQTNEKLFF. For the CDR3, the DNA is TGTGCCAGCAGCCAAGTACGACAGGGGCAAACTAATGAAAAACTGTTTTTT.

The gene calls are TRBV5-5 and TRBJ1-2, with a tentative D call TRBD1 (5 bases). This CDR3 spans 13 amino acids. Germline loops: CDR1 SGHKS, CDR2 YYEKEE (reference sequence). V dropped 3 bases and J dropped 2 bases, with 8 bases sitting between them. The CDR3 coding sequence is TGTGCCAGCAGCTGGGACGGGAACTATGGCTACACCTTC. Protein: CASSWDGNYGYTF.

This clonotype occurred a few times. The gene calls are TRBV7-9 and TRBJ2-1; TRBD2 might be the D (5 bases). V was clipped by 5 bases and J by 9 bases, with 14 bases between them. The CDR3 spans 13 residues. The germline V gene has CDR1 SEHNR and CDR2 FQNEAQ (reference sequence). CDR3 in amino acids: CASSPSARGEQFF. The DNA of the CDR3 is TGTGCCAGCAGCCCCTCCGCCCGGGGTGAGCAGTTCTTC.

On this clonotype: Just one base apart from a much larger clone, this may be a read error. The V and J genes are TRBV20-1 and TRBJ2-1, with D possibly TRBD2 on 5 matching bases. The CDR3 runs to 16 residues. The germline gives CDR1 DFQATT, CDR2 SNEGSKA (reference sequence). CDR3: CCAREPGARVNNEQFF. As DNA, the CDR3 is TGCTGTGCTAGAGAGCCGGGTGCGCGGGTAAACAATGAGCAGTTCTTC.

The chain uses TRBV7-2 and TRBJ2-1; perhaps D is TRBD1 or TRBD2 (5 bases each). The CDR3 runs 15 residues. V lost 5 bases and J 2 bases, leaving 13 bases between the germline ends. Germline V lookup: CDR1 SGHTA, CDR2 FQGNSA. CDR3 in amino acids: CASSDGRGPYNEQFF. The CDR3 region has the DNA TGTGCCAGCAGCGACGGTAGGGGACCCTACAATGAGCAGTTCTTC.

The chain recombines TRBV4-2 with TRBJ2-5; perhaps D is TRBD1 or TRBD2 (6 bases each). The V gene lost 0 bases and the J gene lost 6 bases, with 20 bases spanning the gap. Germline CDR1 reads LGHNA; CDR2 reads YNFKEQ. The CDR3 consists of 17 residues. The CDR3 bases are TGTGCCAGCAGCCAAGAAGTCCGAGTCAGGGGAGGAAAGACCCAGTACTTC. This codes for CASSQEVRVRGGKTQYF.

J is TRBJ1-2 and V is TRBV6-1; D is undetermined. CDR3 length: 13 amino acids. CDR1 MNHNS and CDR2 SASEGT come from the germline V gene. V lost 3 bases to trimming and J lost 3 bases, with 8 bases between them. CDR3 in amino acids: CASSDNGYYGYTF. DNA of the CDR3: TGTGCCAGCAGTGACAATGGATACTATGGCTACACCTTC.

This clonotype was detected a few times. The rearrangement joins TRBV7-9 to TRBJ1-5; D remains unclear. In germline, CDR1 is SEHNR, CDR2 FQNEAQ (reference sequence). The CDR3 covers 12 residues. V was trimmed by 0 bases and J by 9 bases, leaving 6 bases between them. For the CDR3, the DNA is TGTGCCAGCAGCTTAGCGGGAGCGCCCCAGCATTTT. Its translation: CASSLAGAPQHF.

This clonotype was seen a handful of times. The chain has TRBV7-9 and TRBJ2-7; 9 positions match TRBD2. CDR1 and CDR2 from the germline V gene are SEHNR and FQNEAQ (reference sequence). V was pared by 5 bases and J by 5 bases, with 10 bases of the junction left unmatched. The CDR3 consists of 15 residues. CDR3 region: CASSDIAGDWDEQYF. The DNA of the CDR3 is TGTGCCAGCAGCGATATAGCGGGAGATTGGGACGAGCAGTACTTC. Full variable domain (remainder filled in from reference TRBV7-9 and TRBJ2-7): DTGVSQNPRHKITKRGQNVTFRCDPISEHNRLYWYRQTLGQGPEFLTYFQNEAQLEKSRLLSDRFSAERPKGSFSTLEIQRTEQGDSAMYLCASSDIAGDWDEQYFGPGTRLTVT.

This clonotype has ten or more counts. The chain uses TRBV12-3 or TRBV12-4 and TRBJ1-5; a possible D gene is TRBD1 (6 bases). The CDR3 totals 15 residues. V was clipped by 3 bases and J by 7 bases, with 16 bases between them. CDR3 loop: CASSFRGGAKQPQHF. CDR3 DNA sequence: TGTGCCAGCAGTTTCCGCGGGGGGGCGAAGCAGCCCCAGCATTTT.

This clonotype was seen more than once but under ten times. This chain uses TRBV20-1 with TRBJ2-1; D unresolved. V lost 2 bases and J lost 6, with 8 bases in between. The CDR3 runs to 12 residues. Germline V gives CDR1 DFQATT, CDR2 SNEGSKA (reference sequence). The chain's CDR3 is CSARPLTNEQFF. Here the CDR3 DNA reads TGCAGTGCTAGACCCCTAACCAATGAGCAGTTCTTC.

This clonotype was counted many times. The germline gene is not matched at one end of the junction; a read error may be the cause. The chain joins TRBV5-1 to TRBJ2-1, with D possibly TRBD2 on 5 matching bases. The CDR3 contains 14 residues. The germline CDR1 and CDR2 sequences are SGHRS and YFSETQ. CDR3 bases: TGTGCCAGCAGCTTCACTAGCTCCTACAATGAGCAGTTCTTC. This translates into CASSFTSSYNEQFF.

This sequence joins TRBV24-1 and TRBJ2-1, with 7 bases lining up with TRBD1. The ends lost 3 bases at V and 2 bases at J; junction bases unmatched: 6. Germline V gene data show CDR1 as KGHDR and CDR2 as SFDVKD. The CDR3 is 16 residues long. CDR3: CATSDPTGRTYNEQFF. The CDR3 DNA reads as TGTGCCACCAGTGATCCGACAGGGCGGACCTACAATGAGCAGTTCTTC.

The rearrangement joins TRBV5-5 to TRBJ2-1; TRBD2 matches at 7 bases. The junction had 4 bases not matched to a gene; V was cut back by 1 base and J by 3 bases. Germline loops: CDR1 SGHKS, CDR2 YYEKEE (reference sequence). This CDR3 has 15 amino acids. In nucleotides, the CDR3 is TGTGCCAGCAGCTTGTTACGGGGGGTCTACAATGAGCAGTTCTTC. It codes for CASSLLRGVYNEQFF. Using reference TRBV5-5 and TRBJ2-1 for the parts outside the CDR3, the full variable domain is DAGVTQSPTHLIKTRGQQVTLRCSPISGHKSVSWYQQVLGQGPQFIFQYYEKEERGRGNFPDRFSARQFPNYSSELNVNALLLGDSALYLCASSLLRGVYNEQFFGPGTRLTVL.

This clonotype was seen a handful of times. The chain's CDR3 is CASSEGDRTDEKLFF. CDR3 coding DNA: TGCGCCAGCAGCGAGGGGGACAGGACCGATGAAAAACTGTTTTTT. The V gene is TRBV5-1, the J gene TRBJ1-4; TRBD1 aligns across 8 bases. The germline CDR1 and CDR2 sequences are SGHRS and YFSETQ. Trimming cost V 4 bases and J 6 bases; bases outside gene matches: 8. The CDR3 extends over 15 amino acids.

CDR3 bases: TGTGCCAGCAGCTCCCGGGGAAGGCCGCAAGAGACCCAGTACTTC. Translation gives CASSSRGRPQETQYF. This chain uses TRBV9 with TRBJ2-5; D is perhaps TRBD2 (5 bases). Germline CDR1 reads SGDLS; CDR2 reads YYNGEE. Trimming removed 4 bases from V and 2 bases from J, with 15 bases in between. The CDR3 consists of 15 residues.

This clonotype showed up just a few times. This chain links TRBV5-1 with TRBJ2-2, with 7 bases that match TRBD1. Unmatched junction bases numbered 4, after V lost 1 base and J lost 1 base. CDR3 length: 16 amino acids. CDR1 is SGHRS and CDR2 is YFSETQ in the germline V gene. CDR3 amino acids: CASSLRGQMNTGELFF. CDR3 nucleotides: TGCGCCAGCAGCTTGCGGGGACAGATGAACACCGGGGAGCTGTTTTTT.

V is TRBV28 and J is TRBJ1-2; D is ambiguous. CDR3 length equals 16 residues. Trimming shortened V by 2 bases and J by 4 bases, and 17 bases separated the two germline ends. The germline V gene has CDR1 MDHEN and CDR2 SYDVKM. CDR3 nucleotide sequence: TGTGCCAGCAGTTTACGGGGAGAGGGTTGGGTCTATGGCTACACCTTC. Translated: CASSLRGEGWVYGYTF.

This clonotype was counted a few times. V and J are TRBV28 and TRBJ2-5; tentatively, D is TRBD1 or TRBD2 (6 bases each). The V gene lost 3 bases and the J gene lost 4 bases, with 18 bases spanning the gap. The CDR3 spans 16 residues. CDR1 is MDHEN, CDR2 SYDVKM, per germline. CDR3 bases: TGTGCCAGCAGTTTCACGGCCGGGAAGGGGGGAGAGACCCAGTACTTC. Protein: CASSFTAGKGGETQYF.

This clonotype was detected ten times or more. The chain's CDR3 is CASSQPLTGNTIYF. CDR3 DNA sequence: TGCGCCAGCAGCCAACCCTTGACTGGAAACACCATATATTTT. The chain uses TRBV4-1 and TRBJ1-3; D not resolved. Germline CDR1 and CDR2: MGHRA and YSYEKL. The CDR3 runs to 14 residues. V lost 2 bases to trimming and J lost 2 bases, with 7 bases between them.

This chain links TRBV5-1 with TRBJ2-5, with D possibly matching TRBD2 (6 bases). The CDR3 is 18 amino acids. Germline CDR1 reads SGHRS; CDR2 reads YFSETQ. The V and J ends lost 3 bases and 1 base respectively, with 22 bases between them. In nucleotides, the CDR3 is TGCGCCAGCAGCTCCCCGGGCTCGTTTAGCGGAACCCAAGAGACCCAGTACTTC. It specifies CASSSPGSFSGTQETQYF.